This TCR beta chain was obtained from a study of naive and memory T cell subsets. An equimolar mix of two oligonucleotides served as the beta constant-region primer for TRBC1 and TRBC2. Ligated cDNA was amplified by four rounds of PCR with nested alpha and beta constant-region primers and SP2. The cDNA 3' end received a ligated single-stranded oligonucleotide carrying the SP2 primer and a 12-nucleotide UMI. TCRdb reprocessed the UMI-ligation and nested PCR reads with MiXCR, giving one entry per CDR3 protein. The sample lists under 25,000 distinct CDR3 sequences; roughly 9.6% were seen once. Comment on this clonotype: Antigen: not known.

Study results and caveats: Gini index rose across naive, CM, EM and EMRA in CD4 and CD8.

Germline values: CDR1 KGHDR, CDR2 SFDVKD. The CDR3 runs 14 residues. Trimming removed 5 bases from V and 5 bases from J, with 11 bases in between. The rearrangement uses TRBV24-1 and TRBJ2-2; D may be TRBD1 (6 bases). The receptor's source is a human donor in good health. Sample: central memory CD8+ T cells from blood. CDR3 in amino acids: CATSGRGGTGELFF. The CDR3 DNA reads TGTGCCACCAGTGGCCGAGGGGGAACCGGGGAGCTGTTTTTT.